What follows are 24 T cell receptor beta chains derived from one specimen sequenced in a study of shared clonotypes between healthy human individuals. The repertoire was sequenced with immunoSEQ multiplex PCR; TCRdb's copy has only in-frame clones and lacks some. The sample yields approximately 2.4 million clones, 95% seen once. Sequenced: naive CD4+ T cells sorted from blood. The subset denotes: CD45RA+ positively selected. Receptor source: a man younger than 35 in good health.

This chain links TRBV7-8 with TRBJ1-3, with a possible D match to TRBD1 (5 bases). The germline V gene encodes CDR1 SGHVS and CDR2 FQNEAQ. V was trimmed by 6 bases and J by 0 bases, leaving 15 bases between them. This CDR3 has 16 amino acids. CDR3 nucleotides: TGTGCCAGCAGTACGTGGGGACTTATCTCTGGAAACACCATATATTTT. Translating gives CASSTWGLISGNTIYF.

The chain employs TRBV28 and TRBJ1-4; possibly TRBD1 for D (6 bases). The V end lost 4 bases, the J end lost 8 bases, and 11 bases lay between the germline ends. Per the germline V gene, CDR1 is MDHEN and CDR2 is SYDVKM. This CDR3 has 13 residues. The CDR3, as DNA: TGTGCCAGCAGTTACAGGGAGAACGAAAAACTGTTTTTT. It codes for CASSYRENEKLFF.

As for this clone: This sample includes further DNA sequences coding for the same CDR3. The chain links TRBV5-1 to TRBJ2-1; 8 bases map to TRBD2. The J segment lost 2 bases and the V segment lost 4 bases, leaving 5 bases of the junction unmatched. CDR1 and CDR2 (germline): SGHRS, YFSETQ. The length of the CDR3 is 15 residues. The CDR3: CASSLGLAPYNEQFF. The CDR3 bases are TGCGCCAGCAGCCTCGGACTAGCCCCCTACAATGAGCAGTTCTTC. Variable domain in full (rest from reference TRBV5-1 and TRBJ2-1): KAGVTQTPRYLIKTRGQQVTLSCSPISGHRSVSWYQQTPGQGLQFLFEYFSETQRNKGNFPGRFSGRQFSNSRSEMNVSTLELGDSALYLCASSLGLAPYNEQFFGPGTRLTVL.

The chain is built from TRBV5-1 and TRBJ2-7; D gene uncertain. The V end lost 4 bases, the J end lost 0 bases, and 8 bases lay between the germline ends. Per germline, CDR1 SGHRS and CDR2 YFSETQ. There are 13 residues in the CDR3. The CDR3 DNA reads as TGCGCCAGCAGCCGAGTTCCCTCCTACGAGCAGTACTTC. It is translated as CASSRVPSYEQYF.

This chain joins TRBV5-1 and TRBJ1-4, with TRBD1 identical over 9 bases. Germline CDR1 is SGHRS and CDR2 is YFSETQ. CDR3 size: 14 residues. The trim removed 0 bases at V and 8 bases at J, leaving 2 bases unmatched. The chain's CDR3 is CASSLATGGEKLFF. The CDR3 bases are TGCGCCAGCAGCTTGGCGACAGGGGGAGAAAAACTGTTTTTT.

CDR3 in DNA: TGTGCCAGCAGGGCAGAAGGGATGAGCACAGATACGCAGTATTTT. Translation: CASRAEGMSTDTQYF. V is TRBV6-6 and J is TRBJ2-3; no firm D call. Germline loops: CDR1 MNHNY, CDR2 SVGAGI (reference sequence). V lost 6 bases, J lost 0 bases, and 13 bases lay in between. The CDR3 is 15 residues long.

This clone is a singleton in its sample. The chain combines TRBV11-2 with TRBJ2-3, with D tentatively TRBD1 (6 bases). V lost 8 bases to trimming and J lost 2 bases, with 14 bases between them. This CDR3 comprises 14 residues. Per germline, CDR1 SGHAT and CDR2 FQNNGV. The CDR3 DNA follows: TGTGCCAGCGGACACAGGGCACTCACAGATACGCAGTATTTT. This codes for CASGHRALTDTQYF.

The rearrangement joins TRBV5-4 to TRBJ2-1; TRBD1 or TRBD2 may be the D gene (7 bases each). The V gene's germline CDR1 is SGHNT and CDR2 YYREEE (reference sequence). The CDR3 runs 15 residues. Trimming shortened V by 4 bases and J by 4 bases, and 15 bases separated the two germline ends. The CDR3 DNA reads as TGTGCCAGCAGCACAAGACAGGGAGGGTACAATGAGCAGTTCTTC. Protein product: CASSTRQGGYNEQFF.

As for this clone: This same CDR3 is encoded by further DNA sequences in the sample. The chain recombines TRBV5-1 with TRBJ2-3; no reliable D call. V lost 3 bases and J lost 1, with 6 bases in between. Germline lookup yields CDR1 SGHRS and CDR2 YFSETQ. The length of the CDR3 is 13 residues. CDR3 sequence: CASSSGGTDTQYF. CDR3 in DNA: TGCGCCAGCAGCTCTGGGGGCACAGATACGCAGTATTTT.

V usage is TRBV18 and J usage is TRBJ2-7; TRBD2 aligns across 7 bases. J gave up 9 bases and V 6 bases, and 11 bases lay outside the gene matches. There are 13 residues in the CDR3. CDR1 and CDR2 (germline): KGHSH, LQKENI. Written as DNA, the CDR3 is TGTGCCAGCTCCCCCGGGACGGGGGAGGGGCAGTACTTC. Its translation is CASSPGTGEGQYF.

The genes are TRBV10-3 and TRBJ2-3, with 14 bases fitting TRBD2. Trimming took 0 bases from V and 9 from J; bases not matched to a gene: 11. Germline CDR1 and CDR2: ENHRY and SYGVKD. CDR3 length: 18 residues. The CDR3 DNA reads TGTGCCATCAGTGAGTCGTTTGCCGGACTAGCGGGAGGAGGGACGCAGTATTTT. Residues: CAISESFAGLAGGGTQYF.

The chain couples TRBV6-5 to TRBJ1-2; 7 positions agree with TRBD1. The germline CDR1 and CDR2 sequences are MNHEY and SVGAGI. The CDR3 runs to 16 residues. The V segment lost 2 bases and the J segment 4 bases; nucleotides outside the gene matches: 10. As DNA, the CDR3 is TGTGCCAGCAGTTACAGGGGGCGGATGTCGGTCTATGGCTACACCTTC. This encodes CASSYRGRMSVYGYTF.

The chain has TRBV7-9 and TRBJ2-7; TRBD1 matches 8 bases. Germline values: CDR1 SEHNR, CDR2 FQNEAQ (reference sequence). The junction had 6 bases not matched to a gene; V was cut back by 4 bases and J by 4 bases. This CDR3 contains 14 residues. The CDR3 DNA reads as TGTGCCAGCAGCTCGGACAGGGATTGGTACGAGCAGTACTTC. Amino acids: CASSSDRDWYEQYF.

This clone came up once. In the same sample, other DNA sequences code for this CDR3. The rearrangement links TRBV27 to TRBJ2-7; D perhaps matches TRBD2 (6 bases). V lost 2 bases to trimming and J lost 0 bases, with 8 bases between them. The CDR3 spans 14 residues. The germline V gene has CDR1 MNHEY and CDR2 SMNVEV (reference sequence). CDR3 residues: CASSLTGLSYEQYF. In DNA, the CDR3 is TGTGCCAGCAGTTTAACGGGACTCTCCTACGAGCAGTACTTC.

The genes are TRBV25-1 and TRBJ2-3; D is perhaps TRBD2 (5 bases). V lost 6 bases, J lost 2 bases, and 15 bases lay in between. The CDR3 contains 15 residues. Germline V gene data show CDR1 as MGHDK and CDR2 as SYGVNS. The CDR3 DNA reads as TGTGCCAGCAGCCCACACGAGGGTCTCACAGATACGCAGTATTTT. It translates to CASSPHEGLTDTQYF. Drawing the rest from reference TRBV25-1 and TRBJ2-3, the complete variable domain is EADIYQTPRYLVIGTGKKITLECSQTMGHDKMYWYQQDPGMELHLIHYSYGVNSTEKGDLSSESTVSRIRTEHFPLTLESARPSHTSQYLCASSPHEGLTDTQYFGPGTRLTVL.

The chain has TRBV5-4 and TRBJ1-1; maybe TRBD1 (5 bases). V lost 4 bases, J lost 0 bases, and 10 bases lay in between. Germline assignment: CDR1 SGHNT and CDR2 YYREEE (reference sequence). The CDR3 loop spans 14 amino acids. The CDR3: CASSTGPLNTEAFF. CDR3 DNA: TGTGCCAGCAGCACGGGACCGTTGAACACTGAAGCTTTCTTT.

Only one count was recorded for this clone. This CDR3 reads CASSDRQLGRGEQYF. The CDR3 DNA reads TGCGCCAGCAGTGATAGGCAGCTAGGTCGGGGCGAGCAGTACTTC. The rearrangement uses TRBV10-2 and TRBJ2-7; D may be TRBD2 (5 bases). Germline CDR1 and CDR2: WSHSY and SAAADI. Trimming shortened V by 3 bases and J by 6 bases, and 18 bases separated the two germline ends. The CDR3 runs 15 residues.

The gene calls are TRBV19 and TRBJ2-7; 11 bases agree with TRBD2. V lost 6 bases, J lost 2 bases, and 18 bases stayed unmatched. CDR1 LNHDA and CDR2 SQIVND come from the germline V gene (reference sequence). This CDR3 spans 19 amino acids. CDR3 amino acids: CASSPGRLTSGLAAYEQYF. For the CDR3, the DNA is TGTGCCAGTAGCCCGGGACGGCTTACATCGGGACTAGCGGCCTACGAGCAGTACTTC.

Concerning this clone: Other DNA sequences in the same sample also yield this CDR3. This chain connects TRBV28 to TRBJ2-5; no reliable D call. This CDR3 comprises 11 residues. V was shortened by 2 bases and J by 5 bases, with 3 bases between the two germline ends. Germline CDR1 is MDHEN and CDR2 is SYDVKM. This CDR3 is CASSLQETQYF. CDR3 nucleotides: TGTGCCAGCAGTTTACAGGAGACCCAGTACTTC.

Points on this clone: The sample carries other DNA sequences with the same CDR3. The chain links TRBV29-1 to TRBJ2-7, with D perhaps being TRBD1 or TRBD2 (5 bases each). Germline-derived CDR1 and CDR2 are SQVTM and ANQGSEA. V was cut by 4 bases and J by 4 bases, with 8 bases left in between. The CDR3 consists of 11 residues. CDR3 sequence (DNA): TGCAGCGTTGGTGGGGGTTACGAGCAGTACTTC. This gives the protein CSVGGGYEQYF.

The chain employs TRBV5-1 and TRBJ1-2; D is possibly TRBD1 (5 bases). The CDR3 consists of 15 residues. CDR1 SGHRS and CDR2 YFSETQ come from the germline V gene. Trimming cost V 4 bases and J 1 base, with 14 bases left between them. The CDR3: CASSPQEGINYGYTF. The DNA of the CDR3 is TGCGCCAGCAGCCCCCAAGAGGGGATTAACTATGGCTACACCTTC.

The chain uses TRBV2 and TRBJ2-2, with D tentatively TRBD1 (5 bases). The CDR3 contains 15 residues. CDR1 SNHLY and CDR2 FYNNEI come from the germline V gene. V was cut by 6 bases and J by 6 bases, with 17 bases left in between. CDR3 sequence: CASRRGRGSAGELFF. DNA of the CDR3: TGTGCCAGCAGAAGGGGTCGAGGAAGTGCCGGGGAGCTGTTTTTT.

J is TRBJ2-5 and V is TRBV5-1; the match to TRBD2 covers 11 bases. CDR1 and CDR2 from the germline V gene are SGHRS and YFSETQ. The CDR3 spans 14 residues. The V segment lost 7 bases and the J segment 5 bases; nucleotides outside the gene matches: 7. CDR3 in DNA: TGCGCCAGCTATAGCGGGGGGGCCGGGGAGACCCAGTACTTC. This translates into CASYSGGAGETQYF. Together with reference TRBV5-1 and TRBJ2-5, the CDR3 gives the full variable domain: KAGVTQTPRYLIKTRGQQVTLSCSPISGHRSVSWYQQTPGQGLQFLFEYFSETQRNKGNFPGRFSGRQFSNSRSEMNVSTLELGDSALYLCASYSGGAGETQYFGPGTRLLVL.

This chain uses TRBV19 with TRBJ2-7, with a possible D match to TRBD1 (6 bases). The germline CDR1 and CDR2 sequences are LNHDA and SQIVND (reference sequence). This CDR3 is built from 12 residues. V lost 6 bases and J lost 7, with 13 bases in between. In DNA form, the CDR3 reads TGTGCCAGTAGATCCCAGGGGCGGGAGCAGTACTTC. It codes for CASRSQGREQYF.